This T cell receptor (beta chain) was identified in a study of CD8+CD57+ T cells in acquired aplastic anemia. Study-wide background: An average of roughly 3 ug of DNA was obtained from sorted CD4+ and CD8+ cells.

This CDR3 contains 15 residues. Germline CDR1 is LNHDA and CDR2 is SQIVND (reference sequence). Genomic DNA provided the template from which TCR beta VDJ and CDR3 profiles were obtained. One entry per CDR3 protein, called by TCRdb with MiXCR from the reads. Counted here are under 200,000 distinct CDR3 sequences, 64% occurring once; the ten biggest clones make up approximately 44%. Concerning this clonotype: The antigen remains undetermined.

The study's findings and limits: Patients and controls had CD8+ Simpson's diversity values that were not significantly distinct. In common between the patients and the controls were twenty-nine CD8+ CDR3 sequences.

Sequencing was done on a sample of sorted CD4+, CD8+, or CD8+CD57+ T cells (not recorded which) from PBMCs. This chain uses TRBV19 with TRBJ2-7, with D tentatively TRBD1 or TRBD2 (5 bases each). The J call could be wrong; TRBJ2-5 is a better fit for the DNA end. The clonotype originates from a human donor with severe aplastic anemia or a healthy control (not recorded which). DNA for the CDR3: TGTGCCAGTAGTACCTCCCGCGGGCAGGGTCGGACCCAGTACTTC. Protein sequence: CASSTSRGQGRTQYF.